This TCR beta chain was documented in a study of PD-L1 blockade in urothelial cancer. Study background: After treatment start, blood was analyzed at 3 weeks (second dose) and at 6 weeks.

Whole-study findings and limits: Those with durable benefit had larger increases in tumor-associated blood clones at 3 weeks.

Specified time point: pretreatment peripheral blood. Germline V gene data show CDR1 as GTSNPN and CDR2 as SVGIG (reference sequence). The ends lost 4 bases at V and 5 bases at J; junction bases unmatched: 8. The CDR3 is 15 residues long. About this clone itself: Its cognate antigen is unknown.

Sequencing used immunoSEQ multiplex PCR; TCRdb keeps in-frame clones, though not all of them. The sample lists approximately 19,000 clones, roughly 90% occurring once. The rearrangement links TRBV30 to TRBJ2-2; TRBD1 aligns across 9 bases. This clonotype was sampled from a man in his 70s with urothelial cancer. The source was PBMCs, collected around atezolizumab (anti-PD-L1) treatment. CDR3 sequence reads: CAWNRGQGNTGELFF. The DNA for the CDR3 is TGTGCCTGGAACCGGGGACAGGGAAATACCGGGGAGCTGTTTTTT.